The present T cell receptor (beta chain) was sequenced within a study of blood T cell repertoires in COVID-19. Study summary: From the United States, Italy and Spain came samples of acute and convalescent COVID-19. PBMCs, B-cell-depleted T cells, or T cells were the source of the cDNA or gDNA that made up the material.

Original data processing: Estimation of nucleated cell counts relied on the amplification of reference gene primers. Assay used: immunoSEQ multiplex PCR; TCRdb lists only in-frame clones, some missing. The V and J calls and clone size were taken over from that table, and D and trimming were inferred from the DNA. In the table there are approximately 250,000 clones, 85% to 90% of which are singletons. The CDR3 totals 14 residues. V lost 6 bases to trimming and J lost 6 bases; unmatched junction nucleotides: 6. Germline-derived CDR1 and CDR2 are MNHEY and SMNVEV (reference sequence). Sequencing was carried out using peripheral blood. The sequence derives from a man between 18 and 35 years old with active or convalescent COVID-19. This rearrangement joins TRBV27 to TRBJ2-1; 9 bases map to TRBD1. CDR3 amino acids: CASSYGTGINEQFF. The DNA for the CDR3 is TGTGCCAGCAGCTACGGGACAGGGATCAATGAGCAGTTCTTC.